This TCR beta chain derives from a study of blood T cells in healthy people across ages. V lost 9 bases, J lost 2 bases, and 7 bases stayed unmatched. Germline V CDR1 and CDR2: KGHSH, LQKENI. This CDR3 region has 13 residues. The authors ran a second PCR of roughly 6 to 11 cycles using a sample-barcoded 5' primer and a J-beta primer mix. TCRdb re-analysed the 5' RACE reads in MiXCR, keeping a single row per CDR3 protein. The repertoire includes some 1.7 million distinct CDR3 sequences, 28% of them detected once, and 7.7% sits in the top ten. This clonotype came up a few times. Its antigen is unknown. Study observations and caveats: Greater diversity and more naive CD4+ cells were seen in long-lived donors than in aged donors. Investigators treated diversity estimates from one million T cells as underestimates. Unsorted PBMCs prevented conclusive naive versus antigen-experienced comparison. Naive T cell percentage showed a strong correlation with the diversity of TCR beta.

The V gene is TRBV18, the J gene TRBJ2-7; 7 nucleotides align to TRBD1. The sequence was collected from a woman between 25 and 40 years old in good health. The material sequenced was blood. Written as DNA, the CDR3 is TGTGCCAGTACCGGGACAGCGACCTACGAGCAGTACTTC. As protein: CASTGTATYEQYF.